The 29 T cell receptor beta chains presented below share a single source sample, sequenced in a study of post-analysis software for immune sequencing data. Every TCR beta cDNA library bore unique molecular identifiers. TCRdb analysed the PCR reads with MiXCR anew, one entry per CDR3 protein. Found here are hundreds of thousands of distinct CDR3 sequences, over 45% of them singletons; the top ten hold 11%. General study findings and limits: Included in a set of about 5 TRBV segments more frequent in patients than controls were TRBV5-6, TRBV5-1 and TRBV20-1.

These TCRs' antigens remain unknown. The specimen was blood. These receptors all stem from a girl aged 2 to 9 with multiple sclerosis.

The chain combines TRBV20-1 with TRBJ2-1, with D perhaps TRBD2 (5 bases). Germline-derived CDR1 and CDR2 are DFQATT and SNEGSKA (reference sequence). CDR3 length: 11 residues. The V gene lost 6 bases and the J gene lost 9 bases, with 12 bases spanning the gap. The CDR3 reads CSASGAAEQFF. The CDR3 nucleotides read TGCAGTGCCAGCGGCGCGGCTGAGCAGTTCTTC.

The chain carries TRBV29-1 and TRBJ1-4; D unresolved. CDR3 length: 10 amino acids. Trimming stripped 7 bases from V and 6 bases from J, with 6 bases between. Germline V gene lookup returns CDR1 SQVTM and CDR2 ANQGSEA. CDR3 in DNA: TGCAGCGCCCTTTATGAAAAACTGTTTTTT. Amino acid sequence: CSALYEKLFF.

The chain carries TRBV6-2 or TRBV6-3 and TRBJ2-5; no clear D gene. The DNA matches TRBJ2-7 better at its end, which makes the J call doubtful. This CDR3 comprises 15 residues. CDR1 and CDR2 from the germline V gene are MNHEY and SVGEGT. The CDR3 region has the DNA TGTGCCAGCAGTTACTCGACCGGTAGTTTGTACGAGCAGTACTTC. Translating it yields CASSYSTGSLYEQYF.

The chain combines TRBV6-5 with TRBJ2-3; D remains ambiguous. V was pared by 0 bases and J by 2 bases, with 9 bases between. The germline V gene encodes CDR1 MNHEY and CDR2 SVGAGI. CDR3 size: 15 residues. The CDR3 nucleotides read TGTGCCAGCAGTTACTCTCACACTCTCACAGATACGCAGTATTTT. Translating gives CASSYSHTLTDTQYF.

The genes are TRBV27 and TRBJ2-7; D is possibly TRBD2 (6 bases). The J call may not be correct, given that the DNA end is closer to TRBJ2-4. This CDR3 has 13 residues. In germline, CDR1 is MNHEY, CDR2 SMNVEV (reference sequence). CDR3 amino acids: CASSPGLGDIQYF. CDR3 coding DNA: TGTGCCAGCAGCCCGGGACTTGGGGACATTCAGTACTTC.

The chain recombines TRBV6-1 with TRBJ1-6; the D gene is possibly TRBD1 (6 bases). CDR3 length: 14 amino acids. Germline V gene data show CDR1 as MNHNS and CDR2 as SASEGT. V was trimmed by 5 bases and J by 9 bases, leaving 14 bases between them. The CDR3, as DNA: TGTGCCAGCAGTACCCGGGACATGTCTTCACCCCTCCACTTT. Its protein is CASSTRDMSSPLHF.

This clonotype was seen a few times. CDR3 amino acids: CASSGRQGAYNEQFF. CDR3 DNA: TGTGCCAGCAGTGGCCGACAGGGGGCCTACAATGAGCAGTTCTTC. This chain links TRBV25-1 with TRBJ2-1, with TRBD1 identical over 9 bases. Losses at the gene ends were 4 bases for V and 2 bases for J; bases not matched to a gene: 3. CDR3 length: 15 residues. Germline V gene sequence: CDR1 MGHDK, CDR2 SYGVNS.

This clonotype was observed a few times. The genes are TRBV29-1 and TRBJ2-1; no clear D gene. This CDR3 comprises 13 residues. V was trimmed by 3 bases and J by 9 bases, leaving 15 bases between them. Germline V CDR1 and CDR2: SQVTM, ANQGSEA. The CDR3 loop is CSVEPLVSREQFF. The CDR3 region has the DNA TGCAGCGTTGAGCCCCTAGTATCGCGTGAGCAGTTCTTC.

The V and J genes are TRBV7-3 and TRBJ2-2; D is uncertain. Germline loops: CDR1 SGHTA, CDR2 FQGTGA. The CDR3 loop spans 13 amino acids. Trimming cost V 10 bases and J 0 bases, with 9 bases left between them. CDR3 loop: CANQDPNTGELFF. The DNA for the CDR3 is TGTGCCAACCAGGACCCGAACACCGGGGAGCTGTTTTTT.

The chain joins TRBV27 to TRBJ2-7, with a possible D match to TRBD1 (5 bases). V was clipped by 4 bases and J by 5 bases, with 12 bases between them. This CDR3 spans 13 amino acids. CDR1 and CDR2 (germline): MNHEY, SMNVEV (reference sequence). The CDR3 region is CASSSGLIHEQYF. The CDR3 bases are TGTGCCAGCAGTTCAGGGTTGATCCACGAGCAGTACTTC.

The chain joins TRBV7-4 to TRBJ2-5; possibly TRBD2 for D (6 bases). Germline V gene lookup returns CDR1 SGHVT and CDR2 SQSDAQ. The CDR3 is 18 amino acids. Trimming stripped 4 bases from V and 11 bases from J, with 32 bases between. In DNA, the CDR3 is TGTGCCAGCAGCTCGGGGCGTCGACATGGACTAATACCGGTTGAGCAGTACTTC. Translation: CASSSGRRHGLIPVEQYF.

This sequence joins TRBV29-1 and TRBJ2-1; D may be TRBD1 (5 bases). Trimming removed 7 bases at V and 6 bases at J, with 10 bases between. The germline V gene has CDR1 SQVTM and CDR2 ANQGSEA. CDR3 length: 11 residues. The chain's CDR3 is CSGQGGNEQFF. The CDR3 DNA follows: TGCAGCGGGCAGGGTGGCAATGAGCAGTTCTTC.

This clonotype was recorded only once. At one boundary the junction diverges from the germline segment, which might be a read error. The CDR3 sequence is CASGLGGTTETQYF. CDR3 sequence (DNA): TGTGCCAGCGGCTTAGGTGGGACTACGGAGACCCAGTACTTC. This sequence joins TRBV7-2 and TRBJ2-7; 7 bases agree with TRBD2. Judging by the DNA end, TRBJ2-5 fits better; the J call may be wrong. This CDR3 comprises 14 residues. The germline V gene encodes CDR1 SGHTA and CDR2 FQGNSA.

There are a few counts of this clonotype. The CDR3 loop reads CASQRDNQETQYF. CDR3 coding DNA: TGTGCCAGCCAACGGGACAACCAAGAGACCCAGTACTTC. This sequence joins TRBV2 and TRBJ2-5, with D maybe TRBD1 (6 bases). Trimming pared 8 bases from V and 0 bases from J, leaving 10 bases between. Germline lookup yields CDR1 SNHLY and CDR2 FYNNEI. The CDR3 length is 13 residues. Together with reference TRBV2 and TRBJ2-5, the CDR3 gives the full variable domain: EPEVTQTPSHQVTQMGQEVILRCVPISNHLYFYWYRQILGQKVEFLVSFYNNEISEKSEIFDDQFSVERPDGSNFTLKIRSTKLEDSAMYFCASQRDNQETQYFGPGTRLLVL.

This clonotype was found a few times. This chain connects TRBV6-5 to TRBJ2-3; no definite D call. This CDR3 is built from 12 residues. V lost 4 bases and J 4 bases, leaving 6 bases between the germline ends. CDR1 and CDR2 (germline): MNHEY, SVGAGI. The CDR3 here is CASSSASDTQYF. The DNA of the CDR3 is TGTGCCAGCAGTTCCGCTTCAGATACGCAGTATTTT.

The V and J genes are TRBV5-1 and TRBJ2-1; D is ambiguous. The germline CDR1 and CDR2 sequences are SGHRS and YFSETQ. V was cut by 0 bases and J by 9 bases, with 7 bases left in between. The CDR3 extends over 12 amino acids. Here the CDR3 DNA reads TGCGCCAGCAGCTTGGAGGCGGTTGAGCAGTTCTTC. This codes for CASSLEAVEQFF.

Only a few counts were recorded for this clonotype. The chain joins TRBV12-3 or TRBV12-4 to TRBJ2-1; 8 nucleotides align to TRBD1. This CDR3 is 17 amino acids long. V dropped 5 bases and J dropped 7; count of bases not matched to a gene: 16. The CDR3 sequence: CASSLIPTGVGSNEQFF. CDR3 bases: TGTGCCAGCAGTCTCATTCCGACAGGGGTCGGGTCGAATGAGCAGTTCTTC.

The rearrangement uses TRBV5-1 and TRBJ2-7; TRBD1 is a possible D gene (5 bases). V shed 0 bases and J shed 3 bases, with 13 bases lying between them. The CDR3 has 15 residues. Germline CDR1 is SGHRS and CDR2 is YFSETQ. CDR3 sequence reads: CASSLVSAGNYEQYF. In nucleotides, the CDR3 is TGCGCCAGCAGCTTGGTTTCGGCAGGGAACTACGAGCAGTACTTC.

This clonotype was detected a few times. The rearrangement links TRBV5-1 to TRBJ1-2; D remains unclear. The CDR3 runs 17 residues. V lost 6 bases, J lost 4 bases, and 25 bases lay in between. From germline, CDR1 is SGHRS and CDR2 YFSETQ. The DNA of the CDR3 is TGCGCCAGCACCACGAAGCCGGGCCCGGCCCCAGTCTATGGCTACACCTTC. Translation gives CASTTKPGPAPVYGYTF.

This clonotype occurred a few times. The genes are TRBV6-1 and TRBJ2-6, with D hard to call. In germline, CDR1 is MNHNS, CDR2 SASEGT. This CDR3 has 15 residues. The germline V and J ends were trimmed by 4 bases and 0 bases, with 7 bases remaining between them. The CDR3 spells CASSGWVSGANVLTF. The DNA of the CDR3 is TGTGCCAGCAGTGGGTGGGTCTCTGGGGCCAACGTCCTGACTTTC.

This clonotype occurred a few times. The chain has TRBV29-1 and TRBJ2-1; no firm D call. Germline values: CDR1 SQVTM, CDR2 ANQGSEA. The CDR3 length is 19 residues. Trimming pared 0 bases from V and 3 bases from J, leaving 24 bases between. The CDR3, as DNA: TGCAGCGTTGAAGATCCATTACCACTGACGGTGGGCCTCTACAATGAGCAGTTCTTC. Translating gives CSVEDPLPLTVGLYNEQFF.

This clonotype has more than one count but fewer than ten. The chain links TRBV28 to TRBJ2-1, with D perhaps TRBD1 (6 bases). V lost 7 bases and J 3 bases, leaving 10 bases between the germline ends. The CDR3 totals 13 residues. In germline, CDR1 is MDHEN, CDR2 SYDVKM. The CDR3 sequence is CASTGRGYNEQFF. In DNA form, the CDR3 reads TGTGCCAGCACGGGCAGGGGCTACAATGAGCAGTTCTTC.

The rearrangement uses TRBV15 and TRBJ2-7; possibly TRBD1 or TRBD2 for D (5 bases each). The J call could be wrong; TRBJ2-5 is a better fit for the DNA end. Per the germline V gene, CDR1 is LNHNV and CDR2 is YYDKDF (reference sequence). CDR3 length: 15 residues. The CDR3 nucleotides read TGTGCCACCAGCAGAGATGAAGGAGAGGGGGAGACCCAGTACTTC. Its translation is CATSRDEGEGETQYF.

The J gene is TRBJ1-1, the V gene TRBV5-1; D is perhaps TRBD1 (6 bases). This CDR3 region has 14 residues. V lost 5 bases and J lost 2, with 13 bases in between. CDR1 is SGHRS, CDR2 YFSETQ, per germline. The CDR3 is CASRSDRLNTEAFF. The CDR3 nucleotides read TGCGCCAGCAGGAGCGACAGGCTCAACACTGAAGCTTTCTTT.

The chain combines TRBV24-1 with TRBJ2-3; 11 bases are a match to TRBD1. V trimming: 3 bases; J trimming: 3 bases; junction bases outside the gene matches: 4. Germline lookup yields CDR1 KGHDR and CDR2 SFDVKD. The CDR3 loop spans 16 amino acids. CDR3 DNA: TGTGCCACCAGTGATCGGACAGGGGGCGAGACAGATACGCAGTATTTT. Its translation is CATSDRTGGETDTQYF.

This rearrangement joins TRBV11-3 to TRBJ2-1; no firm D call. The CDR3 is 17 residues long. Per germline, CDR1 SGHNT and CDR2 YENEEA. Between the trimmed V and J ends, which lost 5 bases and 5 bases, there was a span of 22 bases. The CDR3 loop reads CASSASSSLGGDNEQFF. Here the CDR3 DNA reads TGTGCCAGCAGCGCTTCTTCGTCGCTCGGCGGAGACAATGAGCAGTTCTTC.

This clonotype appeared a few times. CDR3 loop: CASSLRGQTDTQYF. Here the CDR3 DNA reads TGTGCCAGCAGCCTAAGGGGGCAGACAGATACGCAGTATTTT. V is TRBV7-9 and J is TRBJ2-3; 7 nucleotides match TRBD1. Per germline, CDR1 SEHNR and CDR2 FQNEAQ (reference sequence). This CDR3 has 14 amino acids. V trimming: 5 bases; J trimming: 3 bases; junction bases outside the gene matches: 5. The full variable domain, with the rest looked up from reference TRBV7-9 and TRBJ2-3, is DTGVSQNPRHKITKRGQNVTFRCDPISEHNRLYWYRQTLGQGPEFLTYFQNEAQLEKSRLLSDRFSAERPKGSFSTLEIQRTEQGDSAMYLCASSLRGQTDTQYFGPGTRLTVL.

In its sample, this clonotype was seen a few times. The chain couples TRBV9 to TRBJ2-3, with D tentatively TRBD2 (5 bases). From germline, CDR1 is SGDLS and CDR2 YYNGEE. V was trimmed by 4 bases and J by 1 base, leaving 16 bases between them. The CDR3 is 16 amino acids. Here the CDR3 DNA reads TGTGCCAGCAGCTTTACACGGGATCTGCGCACAGATACGCAGTATTTT. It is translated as CASSFTRDLRTDTQYF.

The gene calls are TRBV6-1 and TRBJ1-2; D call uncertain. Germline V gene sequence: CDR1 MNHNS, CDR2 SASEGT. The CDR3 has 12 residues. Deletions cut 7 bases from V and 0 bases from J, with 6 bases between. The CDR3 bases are TGTGCCAGCAAGGCTCCTAACTATGGCTACACCTTC. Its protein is CASKAPNYGYTF.